A selection of T cell receptor beta chains follows, all from one sample in a study of T cell responses to AZD1222 COVID-19 vaccine. Assay: immunoSEQ multiplex PCR; the TCRdb copy retains only in-frame clones and omits some. Of 150,000 to 200,000 clones listed, 94% are singletons. The sequencing used peripheral blood, collected on day 0 of AZD1222 vaccination. All receptors come from an adult in good health. CDR3s include the opening cysteine and the closing phenylalanine or tryptophan. The D gene is left open where the match is weak. Clone size appears in some rows only: once, few, many, or a class for an expanded clone.

V gene	J gene	clone size	D gene	CDR3 length	CDR3 DNA	CDR3 protein
TRBV2	TRBJ2-1	-	TRBD1	13	TGTGCCAGCAGTGAAGGGGACAGCACTGAGCAGTTCTTC	CASSEGDSTEQFF
TRBV20-1	TRBJ2-6	-	-	13	TGCAGTGCTAGTTTGGCCGGGGCCAACGTCCTGACTTTC	CSASLAGANVLTF
TRBV6-5	TRBJ2-6	-	TRBD1	15	TGTGCCAGCGGACAGGGACCGTCTGGGGCCAACGTCCTGACTTTC	CASGQGPSGANVLTF
TRBV4-2	TRBJ2-7	-	TRBD2	21	TGTGCCAGCAGCCAGGTCCGGCGAGCGGGAGGGCCATTGTTTTTGGGTCGCGAGCAGTACTTC	CASSQVRRAGGPLFLGREQYF
TRBV27	TRBJ2-1	-	TRBD2	17	TGTGCCAGCAGTTTCTTGCTAAGCGGGAGGGCCTTAAATGAGCAGTTCTTC	CASSFLLSGRALNEQFF
TRBV13	TRBJ2-7	once	-	13	TGTGCCAGCAGCTTAGGCGGGAGCTACGAGCAGTACTTC	CASSLGGSYEQYF
TRBV5-1	TRBJ2-1	-	-	14	TGCGCCAGCAGCTTGGGAGCGGACTACAATGAGCAGTTCTTC	CASSLGADYNEQFF
TRBV18	TRBJ2-4	-	-	16	TGTGCCAGCTCACCACCGGTTGGACCGACGGAAAACATTCAGTACTTC	CASSPPVGPTENIQYF
TRBV5-1	TRBJ2-7	-	-	13	TGCGCCAGCAGCTTCCTGGACGGTTACGAGCAGTACTTC	CASSFLDGYEQYF
TRBV30	TRBJ1-5	-	-	14	TGTGCCTGGAGTGTACAGGGCAGCAATCAGCCCCAGCATTTT	CAWSVQGSNQPQHF
TRBV28	TRBJ2-5	-	TRBD1	13	TGTGCCAGCAGTCCCTCGACAGGGCTGACCCAGTACTTC	CASSPSTGLTQYF
TRBV5-1	TRBJ1-1	-	-	16	TGCGCCAGCAGCCCCCAGACGGGACTGGCGAACACTGAAGCTTTCTTT	CASSPQTGLANTEAFF
TRBV6-5	TRBJ1-5	-	TRBD1	15	TGTGCCAGCAAGGGGGCAGGGGATGGGAATCAGCCCCAGCATTTT	CASKGAGDGNQPQHF
TRBV2	TRBJ1-5	-	TRBD1	15	TGTGCCAGCAGGGTGGGACAGGCGGGCAATCAGCCCCAGCATTTT	CASRVGQAGNQPQHF
TRBV28	TRBJ2-1	-	TRBD2	18	TGTGCCAGCAGTCCGGGGGGCAGCGGGAGGACCCTGCACAATGAGCAGTTCTTC	CASSPGGSGRTLHNEQFF
TRBV5-4	TRBJ2-1	-	-	15	TGTGCCAGCAGCTTGGCCGGCGGGACCTTTGGTGAGCAGTTCTTC	CASSLAGGTFGEQFF
TRBV27	TRBJ2-7	-	TRBD2	15	TGTGCCAGCAGTCAGACTAGCGGGGCACCCTACGAGCAGTACTTC	CASSQTSGAPYEQYF
TRBV14	TRBJ2-2	-	-	13	TGTGCCAGCAGCCTCGCGTCCACCGGGGAGCTGTTTTTT	CASSLASTGELFF
TRBV5-1	TRBJ2-2	-	-	14	TGCGCCAGCAGCTTGGGCGGGAACACCGGGGAGCTGTTTTTT	CASSLGGNTGELFF
TRBV3-1/TRBV3-2	TRBJ1-4	-	-	12	TGTGCCAGCAGCCAAGGTGTTGGAAAACTGTTTTTT	CASSQGVGKLFF
TRBV27	TRBJ1-6	-	-	14	TGTGCCAGCAGTTTGACCGCGCTTCGTTCACCCCTCCACTTT	CASSLTALRSPLHF
TRBV3-1/TRBV3-2	TRBJ2-7	-	-	14	TGTGCCAGCAGCCCTCCCGGGGTAGGCTACGAGCAGTACTTC	CASSPPGVGYEQYF
TRBV25-1	TRBJ1-2	-	-	12	TGTGCCAGCAGTGCGGGTACGAATGGCTACACCTTC	CASSAGTNGYTF
TRBV7-3	TRBJ1-2	-	-	15	TGTGCCAGCAGCGTGACTGGAAAAGAGAACTATGGCTACACCTTC	CASSVTGKENYGYTF
TRBV5-5	TRBJ2-3	-	-	16	TGTGCCAGCAGCGACGCAGACCAGAAGGTGGGAGATACGCAGTATTTT	CASSDADQKVGDTQYF
TRBV24-1	TRBJ1-4	-	-	15	TGTGCCACCAGTGAGTCGGGGCGGCCTAATGAAAAACTGTTTTTT	CATSESGRPNEKLFF
TRBV28	TRBJ1-1	once	-	16	TGTGCCAGCAGCTGGGTTTCTGGGGGGGCTTGGACTGAAGCTTTCTTT	CASSWVSGGAWTEAFF
TRBV13	TRBJ1-5	once	-	17	TGTGCCAGCAGCCTAGCGAGGGCAGGGAGATCCAATCAGCCCCAGCATTTT	CASSLARAGRSNQPQHF
TRBV29-1	TRBJ1-2	-	TRBD1	12	TGCAGCGTCTGGACAGGGAACTATGGCTACACCTTC	CSVWTGNYGYTF
TRBV19	TRBJ1-1	once	-	14	TGTGCCAGTAATTGGGGGCAGTCGAACACTGAAGCTTTCTTT	CASNWGQSNTEAFF
TRBV19	TRBJ1-3	-	-	11	TGTGCCAGTAGTAGTGGAAACACCATATATTTT	CASSSGNTIYF
TRBV6-1	TRBJ1-6	-	-	14	TGTGCCAGCAGTGAAGTCGGGAACGGATCACCCCTCCACTTT	CASSEVGNGSPLHF
TRBV2	TRBJ2-7	-	-	15	TGTGCCAGCAGTGAACTACCAGCCCCCTCGTACGAGCAGTACTTC	CASSELPAPSYEQYF
TRBV5-1	TRBJ1-1	-	-	14	TGCGCCAGCAGCCTACAGGCGGGGAACACTGAAGCTTTCTTT	CASSLQAGNTEAFF
TRBV6-5	TRBJ2-4	-	-	15	TGTGCCAGCAGGGGACAAACCATACCTATAAACATTCAGTACTTC	CASRGQTIPINIQYF
TRBV6-1	TRBJ2-1	few	TRBD2	15	TGTGCCAGCAGTGAATCGGGACTAGTAGTGGTTGAGCAGTTCTTC	CASSESGLVVVEQFF
TRBV9	TRBJ2-7	-	-	12	TGTGCCAGCAGCGGCATGGGCTACGAGCAGTACTTC	CASSGMGYEQYF
TRBV27	TRBJ1-4	-	-	14	TGTGCCAGCAGTTTTGGCGGGGGCAATGAAAAACTGTTTTTT	CASSFGGGNEKLFF
TRBV19	TRBJ1-3	-	-	13	TGTGCCAGTCACAGGGAGCCTGGAAACACCATATATTTT	CASHREPGNTIYF
TRBV27	TRBJ2-7	-	-	14	TGTGCCAGCAGGACCGGGACGGCCTCCTACGAGCAGTACTTC	CASRTGTASYEQYF
TRBV6-5	TRBJ1-3	-	TRBD1	15	TGTGCCAGCAGCGGACAGGCCCTCTCTGGAAACACCATATATTTT	CASSGQALSGNTIYF
TRBV2	TRBJ2-1	-	-	12	TGTGCCAGCAGTGAAAGTGGTCGGGAGCCGTTCTTC	CASSESGREPFF
TRBV5-4	TRBJ2-7	once	-	14	TGTGCCAGCAGCTCGGCAGTAGGACGTTACGAGCAGTACTTC	CASSSAVGRYEQYF
TRBV5-4	TRBJ1-2	-	TRBD1	13	TGTGCCAGCAGCGCAAGTCAGGGGGCCGGCTACACCTTC	CASSASQGAGYTF
TRBV5-8	TRBJ2-7	-	-	11	TGTGCCAGCAGCCCCGACTACGAGCAGTACTTC	CASSPDYEQYF
TRBV11-2	TRBJ1-3	-	-	12	TGTGCCAGCAGCTTACGGGCAAACACCATATATTTT	CASSLRANTIYF
TRBV11-3	TRBJ2-3	-	TRBD2	17	TGTGCCAGCAGCTTAGAAGGACTAGCGGGAGAGATAGGTACGCAGTATTTT	CASSLEGLAGEIGTQYF
TRBV7-9	TRBJ1-4	-	-	16	TGTGCCAGCAGCCGGACGACAGGTCCAACTAATGAAAAACTGTTTTTT	CASSRTTGPTNEKLFF
TRBV2	TRBJ2-7	few	TRBD1	15	TGTGCCAGCAGTGGCCGGGACAGGGGGCTAAACGAGCAGTACTTC	CASSGRDRGLNEQYF
TRBV28	TRBJ1-1	-	-	14	TGTGCCAGCCGTATTCCGGGGCGAAACACTGAAGCTTTCTTT	CASRIPGRNTEAFF
TRBV27	TRBJ2-7	once	-	13	TGTGCCAGCAGTTTGGGCCTCTCCTACGAGCAGTACTTC	CASSLGLSYEQYF
TRBV11-2	TRBJ2-5	-	TRBD1	16	TGTGCCAGCAGCTCGCCCAGGGGGCTACTCCAAGAGACCCAGTACTTC	CASSSPRGLLQETQYF
TRBV28	TRBJ2-3	-	-	14	TGTGCCAGCAGCTCGTACGGAGGCACAGATACGCAGTATTTT	CASSSYGGTDTQYF
TRBV7-3	TRBJ2-3	-	-	16	TGTGCCAGCAGCTTATCGAGGGATTTACAGACAGATACGCAGTATTTT	CASSLSRDLQTDTQYF
TRBV13	TRBJ1-4	-	-	15	TGTGCCAGCAGCTTACAGCTCGGGGGCAGTGAAAAACTGTTTTTT	CASSLQLGGSEKLFF
TRBV11-3	TRBJ2-2	-	-	13	TGTGCCAGCAGCTTAGTTGCTTCCGGGGAGCTGTTTTTT	CASSLVASGELFF
TRBV5-5	TRBJ1-3	-	-	13	TGTGCCAGCATGAGGGTGGGAGGAAACACCATATATTTT	CASMRVGGNTIYF
TRBV30	TRBJ2-5	-	-	14	TGTGCCTGGAGTCTCACCTTACGGGGAGAGACCCAGTACTTC	CAWSLTLRGETQYF
TRBV11-2	TRBJ2-5	-	TRBD2	15	TGTGCCAGCAGCTCGACTAGCGGGAGTGAAGAGACCCAGTACTTC	CASSSTSGSEETQYF
TRBV5-1	TRBJ1-2	-	TRBD1	13	TGCGCCAGCAGCGTGACAGGGAGAAATGGCTACACCTTC	CASSVTGRNGYTF